Each of the 21 T cell receptor beta chains below was sequenced from the same sample in a study of Tregs in tolerant kidney transplant recipients. These receptors are not linked to any known antigen. After 5 to 7 days with irradiated graft donor PBMCs, CFSE-labeled recipient PBMCs were FACS-sorted. Assay used: immunoSEQ multiplex PCR; TCRdb lists only in-frame clones, some missing. The sample table sets out about 2,000 clones. The source was CD8+ T cells from blood cultured with allogeneic cells, collected before the transplant. All receptors come from a human patient who received a combined kidney and bone marrow transplant.

On this clone itself: Read coverage stops 3 residues before the CDR3 terminus; the germline J gene supplies the remainder. The chain is built from TRBV29-1 and TRBJ2-7; tentative D call: TRBD1 (5 bases). There are 13 residues in the CDR3. Trimming cost V 4 bases and J 2 bases, with 12 bases left between them. Germline CDR1 SQVTM, CDR2 ANQGSEA. The CDR3 bases that were read are TGCAGCGTTGCGGCCAGGGCCACCTACGAG. This translates into CSVAARATYE. The complete CDR3 sequence is CSVAARATYEQYF.

Note on this clone: With the read ending 3 residues before the CDR3 end, the germline J gene is used to fill in that end. The chain couples TRBV5-4 to TRBJ2-7; 7 bases match TRBD1. Losses at the gene ends were 0 bases for V and 4 bases for J; bases not matched to a gene: 4. CDR1 and CDR2 (germline): SGHNT, YYREEE (reference sequence). There are 14 residues in the CDR3. The DNA read from the CDR3 is TGTGCCAGCAGCTTGGGGCAGGGGGAATACGAG. This gives the protein CASSLGQGEYE. In full, the CDR3 is CASSLGQGEYEQYF.

Considering frequency, this clone is medium-sized (0.01 to 0.1%). The DNA ends 3 residues before the CDR3 does, and the rest of the CDR3 is filled in from the germline J gene. The chain combines TRBV7-9 with TRBJ2-5; D not certain. From germline, CDR1 is SEHNR and CDR2 FQNEAQ (reference sequence). With 2 bases removed from V and 1 base from J, the gap between germline ends came to 8 bases. The CDR3 has 14 amino acids. This CDR3 reads CASSLQSGQETQYF. The DNA read from the CDR3 is TGTGCCAGCAGCTTACAGTCAGGCCAAGAGACC.

This clone ranks as medium-sized in terms of frequency. With the read ending 3 residues before the CDR3 end, the germline J gene is used to fill in that end. This sequence joins TRBV5-1 and TRBJ2-5; perhaps TRBD1 as D (6 bases). CDR3 length: 16 residues. CDR1 SGHRS and CDR2 YFSETQ come from the germline V gene. Trimming took off 0 bases at V and 1 base at J, with 13 bases between the two ends. CDR3 region: CASSLGTEYAQETQYF. The covered CDR3 bases are TGCGCCAGCAGCTTGGGGACAGAATATGCCCAAGAGACC.

Regarding this clone: The observed sequence ends 3 residues before the CDR3 terminus, with the missing tail filled in from the germline J gene. The rearrangement links TRBV19 to TRBJ1-6, with a possible D match to TRBD1 (6 bases). Germline V lookup: CDR1 LNHDA, CDR2 SQIVND (reference sequence). V was shortened by 10 bases and J by 7 bases, with 23 bases between the two germline ends. The CDR3 has 16 amino acids. Here the CDR3 reads CANHRRPHRDNSPLHF. The CDR3 bases that were read are TGTGCCAATCACCGGCGGCCCCACAGGGACAATTCACCC. Using reference TRBV19 and TRBJ1-6 for the parts outside the CDR3, the full variable domain is DGGITQSPKYLFRKEGQNVTLSCEQNLNHDAMYWYRQDPGQGLRLIYYSQIVNDFQKGDIAEGYSVSREKKESFPLTVTSAQKNPTAFYLCANHRRPHRDNSPLHFGNGTRLTVT.

This clone registers medium-sized (0.01 to 0.1%) by frequency. The CDR3 end is not reached by the read, which stops 3 residues before it; the germline J gene fills it in. The V gene is TRBV10-3, the J gene TRBJ2-7; 10 bases are shared with TRBD2. V shed 0 bases, J shed 5 bases, and the junction held 7 bases outside the gene matches. CDR1 and CDR2 from the germline V gene are ENHRY and SYGVKD. The CDR3 length is 16 residues. The CDR3 here is CAISESGTSGIHEQYF. The sequenced part of the CDR3 DNA is TGTGCCATCAGTGAGTCGGGAACTAGCGGGATTCACGAG.

Comments on this clone: The observed sequence ends 3 residues before the CDR3 terminus, with the missing tail filled in from the germline J gene. This chain joins TRBV28 and TRBJ2-2; TRBD2 is a possible D gene (5 bases). The CDR3 runs 16 residues. V lost 6 bases to trimming and J lost 3 bases, with 17 bases between them. Germline lookup yields CDR1 MDHEN and CDR2 SYDVKM. This CDR3 is CASRFVTGSYTGELFF. CDR3 DNA (partial): TGTGCCAGCAGATTTGTAACGGGGTCCTACACCGGGGAG.

Note on this clone: The read gets to within 3 residues of the CDR3 end, and the germline J gene fills in the rest. V usage is TRBV5-6 and J usage is TRBJ2-7, with D tentatively TRBD2 (6 bases). V lost 0 bases and J lost 3, with 13 bases in between. This CDR3 comprises 15 residues. Germline V CDR1 and CDR2: SGHDT, YYEEEE. CDR3 DNA, as far as it was read: TGTGCCAGCAGCTTGGGGGCCACAGCGGGCTACGAG. This sequence encodes CASSLGATAGYE. The entire CDR3 is CASSLGATAGYEQYF.

This CDR3 reads CASSRILAGETQYF. Incomplete CDR3 DNA: TGTGCCAGTAGTCGTATCCTAGCGGGGGAGACC. The chain uses TRBV19 and TRBJ2-5, with TRBD2 matching 9 bases. The read ends 3 residues before the CDR3 terminus; that terminus is restored from the germline J gene. The CDR3 consists of 14 residues. Germline V gene sequence: CDR1 LNHDA, CDR2 SQIVND (reference sequence). The J segment lost 5 bases and the V segment lost 5 bases, leaving 6 bases of the junction unmatched.

This clone registers medium-sized by frequency. Sequencing ends 3 residues short of the CDR3 end; the germline J gene provides the rest. The rearrangement links TRBV4-1 to TRBJ2-3; no reliable D call. Per the germline V gene, CDR1 is MGHRA and CDR2 is YSYEKL. V shed 1 base and J shed 5 bases, with 13 bases lying between them. The CDR3 has 15 residues. The covered CDR3 bases are TGCGCCAGCAGCCAAGTAGAGAGAGTTGGAGATACG. Its translation is CASSQVERVGDT. The whole CDR3 protein reads CASSQVERVGDTQYF.

CDR3 sequence reads: CASNSGGEYTQYF. The covered CDR3 bases are TGTGCCAGCAATAGCGGGGGGGAGTATACG. The chain couples TRBV11-2 to TRBJ2-3; 11 positions match TRBD2. The read ends 3 residues before the CDR3 terminus; that terminus is restored from the germline J gene. The germline V gene encodes CDR1 SGHAT and CDR2 FQNNGV. Losses at the gene ends were 7 bases for V and 7 bases for J; bases not matched to a gene: 4. This CDR3 has 13 amino acids.

Frequency places this clone as medium-sized (0.01 to 0.1%). The read is 3 residues too short to cover the CDR3 end, so that end is filled in from the germline J gene. The chain combines TRBV7-8 with TRBJ2-7; a possible D gene is TRBD2 (6 bases). The germline V gene encodes CDR1 SGHVS and CDR2 FQNEAQ. The CDR3 is made up of 16 amino acids. The V end lost 1 base, the J end lost 1 base, and 14 bases lay between the germline ends. CDR3 amino acids: CASSLGPGGPSYEQYF. The sequenced CDR3 bases are TGTGCCAGCAGCTTAGGCCCCGGAGGGCCGTCCTACGAG.

As concerns this clone: The read ends 3 residues shy of where the CDR3 ends; the end is completed using the germline J gene. The chain has TRBV27 and TRBJ2-1, with 8 positions matching TRBD2. Germline CDR1 is MNHEY and CDR2 is SMNVEV (reference sequence). The CDR3 spans 17 residues. V was clipped by 2 bases and J by 7 bases; unmatched bases: 13. CDR3 DNA (partial): TGTGCCAGCAGTTTAATGGTGAGCGGTTTAGCGGGAAATGAG. Protein sequence: CASSLMVSGLAGNE. The CDR3 in full is CASSLMVSGLAGNEQFF.

This clone counts as medium-sized by frequency. The sequenced fragment ends 3 residues before the CDR3 boundary, so the rest is inferred from the germline J gene. The chain combines TRBV5-6 with TRBJ2-7; tentatively, D is TRBD2 (6 bases). Trimming shortened V by 4 bases and J by 3 bases, and 17 bases separated the two germline ends. The CDR3 length is 15 residues. Germline values: CDR1 SGHDT, CDR2 YYEEEE. The CDR3 DNA, read in part, is TGTGCCAGCAGCGGAGGGCCCCAACCCAACTACGAG. Protein: CASSGGPQPNYE. The full CDR3 is CASSGGPQPNYEQYF.

As regards this clone: The CDR3 end lies 3 residues beyond the end of the read and is filled in from the germline J gene. The chain employs TRBV4-1 and TRBJ2-7, with TRBD1 identical over 8 bases. J was trimmed by 5 bases and V by 1 base; bases with no gene match: 4. The CDR3 loop spans 14 amino acids. Germline CDR1 and CDR2: MGHRA and YSYEKL. The DNA read from the CDR3 is TGCGCCAGCAGCCAAGTCGACAGGGGCGACGAG. This codes for CASSQVDRGDE. The entire CDR3 sequence reads CASSQVDRGDEQYF.

About this clone: The read ends 3 residues early relative to the CDR3; the germline J gene fills the gap. The rearrangement links TRBV5-1 to TRBJ2-2; perhaps TRBD1 as D (6 bases). V dropped 4 bases and J dropped 2 bases, with 12 bases sitting between them. Looked up from germline, CDR1 is SGHRS and CDR2 is YFSETQ. CDR3 length: 15 residues. The CDR3 here is CASSPGTTNTGELFF. The covered CDR3 bases are TGCGCCAGCAGCCCCGGGACAACCAACACCGGGGAG.

This clone is medium-sized by frequency. With the read ending 3 residues before the CDR3 end, the germline J gene is used to fill in that end. The V call is TRBV13, the J call TRBJ2-2, with TRBD1 identical over 8 bases. Germline assignment: CDR1 PRHDT and CDR2 FYEKMQ (reference sequence). CDR3 length equals 16 residues. V lost 0 bases to trimming and J lost 5 bases; unmatched junction nucleotides: 5. This CDR3 is CASSLGPGGATGELFF. CDR3 DNA (partial): TGTGCCAGCAGCTTAGGACCAGGGGGCGCGACCGGGGAG.

This clone is deemed medium-sized (0.01 to 0.1%) by its frequency. The CDR3 end lies 3 residues beyond the end of the read and is filled in from the germline J gene. The chain combines TRBV6-2 or TRBV6-3 with TRBJ2-7, with 13 positions matching TRBD2. V dropped 7 bases and J dropped 4; count of bases not matched to a gene: 10. In germline, CDR1 is MNHEY, CDR2 SVGEGT. This CDR3 is built from 16 residues. The CDR3 loop reads CASTGLAGASGYEQYF. The covered CDR3 bases are TGTGCCAGCACCGGACTAGCGGGAGCTTCCGGGTACGAG.

Frequency places this clone as medium-sized (0.01 to 0.1%). The CDR3 sequence is CASSGRTGGGYTGELFF. The covered CDR3 bases are TGCGCCAGCAGCGGCCGGACAGGGGGGGGTTACACCGGGGAG. The V call is TRBV5-1, the J call TRBJ2-2; 10 bases are shared with TRBD1. The read terminates 3 residues ahead of where the CDR3 ends, so the germline J gene completes it. Germline-derived CDR1 and CDR2 are SGHRS and YFSETQ. V was clipped by 4 bases and J by 3 bases; unmatched bases: 9. This CDR3 region has 17 residues.

Comment on this clone: The read falls 3 residues short of the CDR3 end, and the missing part is taken from the germline J gene. This chain joins TRBV7-9 and TRBJ2-7; weak D call: TRBD2 (5 bases). V was cut by 2 bases and J by 5 bases, with 16 bases left in between. The germline V gene has CDR1 SEHNR and CDR2 FQNEAQ (reference sequence). CDR3 length: 15 amino acids. CDR3 residues: CASSLFLRGHHEQYF. CDR3 bases read: TGTGCCAGCAGCTTATTTCTCCGGGGTCACCACGAG.

As for this clone: The CDR3 end is not reached by the read, which stops 3 residues before it; the germline J gene fills it in. The chain is built from TRBV6-2 or TRBV6-3 and TRBJ2-5; 10 bases map to TRBD2. V was pared by 2 bases and J by 5 bases, with 11 bases of the junction left unmatched. CDR3 length: 17 amino acids. Germline assignment: CDR1 MNHEY and CDR2 SVGEGT. The part of the CDR3 DNA that was read is TGTGCCAGCAGTTACGCCGGGACTAGCGCGCACAGCGAGACC. Encoded protein: CASSYAGTSAHSET. The entire CDR3 sequence reads CASSYAGTSAHSETQYF.